These 28 T cell receptor beta chains were all obtained from the same sample, sequenced in a study of T cells in Graves' hyperthyroidism and ophthalmopathy. Amplified TCR beta CDR3 regions derived from RNA transcripts. Carried out on the TCR CDR3, a first-round RT-PCR used the HTBI primer set. MiXCR, applied by TCRdb to the multiplex PCR reads, yields one record per CDR3 protein. The sample carries about 640,000 distinct CDR3 sequences, less than 25% recorded once. Sequences were obtained from blood. The receptors were sampled from a man aged 30 to 45 with Graves' ophthalmopathy.

The rearrangement joins TRBV20-1 to TRBJ2-5; 14 bases are shared with TRBD2. The junction had 7 bases not matched to a gene; V was cut back by 5 bases and J by 5 bases. This CDR3 has 15 amino acids. CDR1 DFQATT and CDR2 SNEGSKA come from the germline V gene (reference sequence). Written as DNA, the CDR3 is TGCAGTGCTCAATCCGGGACTAGCGGGGGCGAGACCCAGTACTTC. As protein: CSAQSGTSGGETQYF.

The chain recombines TRBV7-3 with TRBJ1-5; the match to TRBD1 covers 8 bases. The CDR3 consists of 17 residues. V was pared by 4 bases and J by 2 bases, with 10 bases of the junction left unmatched. Germline V gives CDR1 SGHTA, CDR2 FQGTGA. Here the CDR3 reads CASSSTGALVCNQPQHF. The DNA of the CDR3 is TGTGCCAGCAGCTCGACAGGGGCCCTTGTTTGCAATCAGCCCCAGCATTTT.

This clonotype was observed a few times. The chain combines TRBV6-2 or TRBV6-3 with TRBJ2-1; 7 nucleotides agree with TRBD2. Germline loops: CDR1 MNHEY, CDR2 SVGEGT. This CDR3 has 16 amino acids. V trimming: 4 bases; J trimming: 12 bases; junction bases outside the gene matches: 18. CDR3 protein: CASSLGSGLRPGGQFF. CDR3 sequence (DNA): TGTGCCAGCAGTTTAGGATCGGGACTACGCCCCGGTGGGCAGTTCTTC.

V gene TRBV20-1 combines with J gene TRBJ2-2; 10 bases fit TRBD2. CDR3 length: 15 amino acids. Germline-derived CDR1 and CDR2 are DFQATT and SNEGSKA (reference sequence). Germline trimming cut 2 bases from V and 4 bases from J; bases unmatched to any gene: 4. The CDR3 DNA is TGCAGTGCTAGAACTAGCGGGAAGAGCACCGGGGAGCTGTTTTTT. It yields the protein CSARTSGKSTGELFF.

This chain connects TRBV10-3 to TRBJ2-5; 7 bases fit TRBD1. V lost 5 bases to trimming and J lost 13 bases; unmatched junction nucleotides: 13. The CDR3 has 13 residues. Germline V gives CDR1 ENHRY, CDR2 SYGVKD. The CDR3 loop reads CAISRPGTALRYF. DNA of the CDR3: TGTGCCATCAGTAGACCCGGGACAGCCCTTCGGTACTTC.

This clonotype was counted between two and nine times. The chain links TRBV29-1 to TRBJ2-3; a weak D match, TRBD1 (6 bases). Germline assignment: CDR1 SQVTM and CDR2 ANQGSEA. This CDR3 region has 14 residues. The V gene lost 7 bases and the J gene lost 4 bases, with 18 bases spanning the gap. The DNA for the CDR3 is TGCAGCGCAGGACCAGGCAGGGGCGCAGATACGCAGTATTTT. It yields the protein CSAGPGRGADTQYF.

The gene calls are TRBV5-8 and TRBJ2-7; a weak D match, TRBD2 (5 bases). Deletions cut 4 bases from V and 3 bases from J, with 17 bases between. The CDR3 extends over 15 amino acids. CDR1 is SGHTS and CDR2 is YDEGEE in the germline V gene. CDR3 loop: CASSPTEGSLYEQYF. As DNA, the CDR3 is TGTGCCAGCAGCCCTACCGAGGGTAGCCTCTACGAGCAGTACTTC.

This clonotype was seen many times. The chain uses TRBV27 and TRBJ2-1, with D perhaps matching TRBD1 (6 bases). The CDR3 covers 14 residues. V lost 5 bases to trimming and J lost 0 bases, with 8 bases between them. Germline CDR1 MNHEY, CDR2 SMNVEV (reference sequence). The DNA of the CDR3 is TGTGCCAGCAGTGGACAGAGCTCCTACAATGAGCAGTTCTTC. Translation: CASSGQSSYNEQFF.

The V and J genes are TRBV15 and TRBJ2-1; 13 positions agree with TRBD2. The CDR3 is 15 amino acids. CDR1 and CDR2 (germline): LNHNV, YYDKDF (reference sequence). The junction had 5 bases not matched to a gene; V was cut back by 6 bases and J by 6 bases. CDR3 sequence: CATRVGLAGANEQFF. The CDR3 DNA sequence: TGTGCCACCAGGGTAGGACTAGCGGGAGCCAATGAGCAGTTCTTC.

The chain employs TRBV9 and TRBJ2-1; 8 nucleotides align to TRBD2. CDR1 and CDR2 from the germline V gene are SGDLS and YYNGEE. The CDR3 length is 14 residues. J lost 12 bases, V lost 4 bases, and 12 bases had no gene match. The CDR3 sequence: CASSKAGGQVGQFF. Written as DNA, the CDR3 is TGTGCCAGCAGCAAGGCGGGGGGTCAGGTTGGGCAGTTCTTC.

This clonotype showed up just a few times. The chain joins TRBV20-1 to TRBJ2-7, with D hard to call. Between the trimmed V and J ends, which lost 1 base and 2 bases, there was a span of 9 bases. The CDR3 spans 13 residues. The germline gives CDR1 DFQATT, CDR2 SNEGSKA (reference sequence). The CDR3: CSARAVRTYEQYF. The CDR3 region has the DNA TGCAGTGCTAGAGCCGTCCGAACCTACGAGCAGTACTTC.

The V call is TRBV7-9, the J call TRBJ2-3; possible D gene TRBD2, 7 bases. Germline V gene sequence: CDR1 SEHNR, CDR2 FQNEAQ (reference sequence). The CDR3 is 16 amino acids. Trimming left V 5 bases short and J 2 bases short, with 17 bases between. The CDR3 spells CASSPIAGAYTDTQYF. The CDR3 bases are TGTGCCAGCAGCCCAATCGCGGGGGCTTACACAGATACGCAGTATTTT.

Ten or more counts support this clonotype. The V gene is TRBV27, the J gene TRBJ2-1; D remains unclear. Germline loops: CDR1 MNHEY, CDR2 SMNVEV (reference sequence). Trimming took 2 bases from V and 0 from J, leaving 5 bases between them. The CDR3 is 14 amino acids. The CDR3, as DNA: TGTGCCAGCAGTTTACCGGGCTCCTACAATGAGCAGTTCTTC. It yields the protein CASSLPGSYNEQFF.

The chain uses TRBV18 and TRBJ1-1; D is perhaps TRBD1 (6 bases). This CDR3 spans 15 amino acids. CDR1 is KGHSH and CDR2 is LQKENI in the germline V gene. Trimming left V 2 bases short and J 5 bases short, with 15 bases between. The CDR3 reads CASSPVRGGLTEAFF. The CDR3 DNA reads as TGTGCCAGCTCACCAGTTAGGGGGGGGCTTACTGAAGCTTTCTTT.

This chain connects TRBV9 to TRBJ2-7; D ambiguous. The CDR3 sequence is 16 residues long. V was shortened by 3 bases and J by 0 bases, with 16 bases between the two germline ends. From germline, CDR1 is SGDLS and CDR2 YYNGEE. The CDR3 here is CASSAQDVESSYEQYF. The CDR3 DNA reads as TGTGCCAGCAGCGCCCAAGACGTGGAGAGCTCCTACGAGCAGTACTTC.

J is TRBJ2-7 and V is TRBV6-1; 7 nucleotides match TRBD1. CDR3 length: 16 amino acids. With V trimmed by 1 base and J by 3 bases, 9 bases remained unmatched. Germline V lookup: CDR1 MNHNS, CDR2 SASEGT. In DNA form, the CDR3 reads TGTGCCAGCAGTGAAGAGCCGACAGGGATTCTCTACGAGCAGTACTTC. It is translated as CASSEEPTGILYEQYF.

There are many counts of this clonotype. The chain combines TRBV12-3 or TRBV12-4 with TRBJ2-2; no clear D gene. V lost 3 bases and J 1 base, leaving 9 bases between the germline ends. This CDR3 has 15 amino acids. CDR3 residues: CASSFGLQNTGELFF. Here the CDR3 DNA reads TGTGCCAGCAGTTTCGGTCTCCAGAACACCGGGGAGCTGTTTTTT.

This clonotype was observed a few times. CDR3 loop: CASSSRGLAGGIYEQYF. Written as DNA, the CDR3 is TGTGCCAGCAGTTCCAGGGGGCTAGCGGGAGGAATCTACGAGCAGTACTTC. The chain has TRBV6-1 and TRBJ2-7; TRBD2 matches 11 bases. Trimming took 5 bases from V and 3 from J; bases not matched to a gene: 12. The CDR3 is 17 amino acids. CDR1 and CDR2 (germline): MNHNS, SASEGT.

The genes are TRBV7-2 and TRBJ2-5; 13 bases are a match to TRBD2. The CDR3 consists of 16 residues. V shed 5 bases and J 4 bases; nucleotides not matched to a gene: 7. Germline V lookup: CDR1 SGHTA, CDR2 FQGNSA. CDR3 nucleotides: TGTGCCAGCAGCCTCGGGACTAGCGGGAATTTAGAGACCCAGTACTTC. Translating gives CASSLGTSGNLETQYF.

This clonotype was observed many times. V usage is TRBV12-3 or TRBV12-4 and J usage is TRBJ1-5; 7 nucleotides line up with TRBD1. The CDR3 totals 16 residues. V was pared by 5 bases and J by 3 bases, with 10 bases of the junction left unmatched. CDR3 coding DNA: TGTGCCAGCAGTCGCGGGACAGATGTTAACAATCAGCCCCAGCATTTT. This gives the protein CASSRGTDVNNQPQHF.

The table lists this clonotype with a few counts. The CDR3 does not close with the conserved phenylalanine or tryptophan, likely indicating a read error. The rearrangement joins TRBV29-1 to TRBJ1-2; 8 nucleotides line up with TRBD1. The CDR3 loop spans 13 amino acids. V lost 7 bases to trimming and J lost 3 bases; unmatched junction nucleotides: 7. Germline V gives CDR1 SQVTM, CDR2 ANQGSEA. The CDR3 region is CSGGDRPDYGYTL. CDR3 nucleotide sequence: TGCAGCGGGGGGGACAGGCCAGACTATGGCTACACCCTC.

The sample holds many counts of this clonotype. This rearrangement joins TRBV27 to TRBJ2-3, with TRBD1 as a possible D gene (6 bases). CDR3 size: 17 residues. Germline V CDR1 and CDR2: MNHEY, SMNVEV (reference sequence). V dropped 7 bases and J dropped 0 bases, with 20 bases sitting between them. The DNA for the CDR3 is TGTGCCAGCAAAATACTTCAGGGGTTCTCTAGCACAGATACGCAGTATTTT. The encoded protein is CASKILQGFSSTDTQYF.

This clonotype has just a few counts. This sequence joins TRBV27 and TRBJ1-6; possible D gene TRBD1, 6 bases. Trimming pared 9 bases from V and 9 bases from J, leaving 21 bases between. Germline V gene data show CDR1 as MNHEY and CDR2 as SMNVEV (reference sequence). CDR3 size: 15 residues. CDR3 bases: TGTGCCAGGACTCCGAACAGGGATTTAAGTTCACCCCTCCACTTT. Translated, it gives CARTPNRDLSSPLHF.

This rearrangement joins TRBV6-1 to TRBJ1-1, with a possible D match to TRBD1 (5 bases). CDR1 and CDR2 (germline): MNHNS, SASEGT. The CDR3 extends over 18 amino acids. V lost 5 bases to trimming and J lost 4 bases, with 26 bases between them. CDR3: CASSPSVGALRRATEAFF. The CDR3 DNA is TGTGCCAGCAGTCCCTCAGTTGGGGCATTACGCCGGGCCACTGAAGCTTTCTTT.

The rearrangement links TRBV3-1 to TRBJ2-1; 8 bases are shared with TRBD2. Germline loops: CDR1 LGHDT, CDR2 YNNKEL (reference sequence). Trimming took 4 bases from V and 2 from J; bases not matched to a gene: 10. This CDR3 contains 17 residues. The CDR3 sequence is CASSLRGAGGAYNEQFF. The CDR3 DNA sequence: TGTGCCAGCAGCCTAAGGGGGGCGGGAGGCGCCTACAATGAGCAGTTCTTC.

At least ten counts were recorded for this clonotype. The chain combines TRBV3-1 with TRBJ1-6, with D hard to call. Germline CDR1 LGHDT, CDR2 YNNKEL (reference sequence). The CDR3 contains 15 residues. V lost 0 bases and J lost 9, with 12 bases in between. CDR3 in amino acids: CASSQDTGITSPLHF. Written as DNA, the CDR3 is TGTGCCAGCAGCCAAGACACCGGGATTACTTCACCCCTCCACTTT.

This clonotype was picked up a small number of times. Here the CDR3 reads CASSFGRALGEQYF. For the CDR3, the DNA is TGTGCCAGCAGCTTCGGACGGGCCCTGGGCGAGCAGTACTTC. The gene calls are TRBV11-2 and TRBJ2-7; D is uncertain. The V end was cut by 3 bases, the J end by 6 bases, with 15 bases between. Per germline, CDR1 SGHAT and CDR2 FQNNGV. The CDR3 spans 14 residues.

V and J are TRBV7-9 and TRBJ2-5, with 7 positions matching TRBD2. CDR1 SEHNR and CDR2 FQNEAQ come from the germline V gene (reference sequence). V lost 5 bases to trimming and J lost 5 bases; unmatched junction nucleotides: 11. The CDR3 totals 15 residues. The chain's CDR3 is CASSGRSGTGETQYF. The CDR3 DNA reads as TGTGCCAGCAGCGGACGGAGCGGGACGGGGGAGACCCAGTACTTC. Drawing the rest from reference TRBV7-9 and TRBJ2-5, the complete variable domain is DTGVSQNPRHKITKRGQNVTFRCDPISEHNRLYWYRQTLGQGPEFLTYFQNEAQLEKSRLLSDRFSAERPKGSFSTLEIQRTEQGDSAMYLCASSGRSGTGETQYFGPGTRLLVL.